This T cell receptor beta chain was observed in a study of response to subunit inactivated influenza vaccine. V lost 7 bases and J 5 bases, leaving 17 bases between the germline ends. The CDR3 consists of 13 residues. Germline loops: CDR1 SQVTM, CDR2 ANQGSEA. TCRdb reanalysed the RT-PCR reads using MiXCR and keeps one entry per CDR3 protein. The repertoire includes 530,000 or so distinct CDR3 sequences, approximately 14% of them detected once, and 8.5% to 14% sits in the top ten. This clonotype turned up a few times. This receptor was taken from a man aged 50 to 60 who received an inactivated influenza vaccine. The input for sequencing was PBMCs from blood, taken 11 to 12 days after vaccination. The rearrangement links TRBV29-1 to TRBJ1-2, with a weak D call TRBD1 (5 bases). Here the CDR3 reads CSAGTGTEYGYTF. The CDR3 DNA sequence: TGCAGCGCCGGAACCGGGACTGAGTATGGCTACACCTTC.